Reported below is one T cell receptor beta chain. The data were taken from a study of control samples from healthy donors and cancer patients. Some clones are missing from TCRdb's copy, which holds only in-frame ones; the method was immunoSEQ multiplex PCR. The sample consists of about 170,000 clones, over 85% of them appearing once. CDR3 size: 14 residues. The sequencing sample was made of blood. The receptor was isolated from a woman in her sixties or seventies in good health. The chain links TRBV12-1 to TRBJ1-1; the table's D call, TRBD1, was not checked against the DNA. TRBV12-1 is described as a pseudogene. The CDR3: CASSPEGENTEAFF. The CDR3 nucleotides are TGTGCCAGCAGCCCAGAGGGGGAGAACACTGAAGCTTTCTTT.